This T cell receptor (beta chain) was identified during a study of radiotherapy plus CTLA-4 blockade in lung cancer. Details on this clone: Its target is unknown.

TCRdb's table, derived via immunoSEQ multiplex PCR, lists solely in-frame clones and lacks some. The data contain approximately 81,000 clones, around 79% of them singletons. CDR3 size: 13 residues. V dropped 6 bases and J dropped 2 bases, with 10 bases sitting between them. Per germline, CDR1 WSHSY and CDR2 SAAADI. The study's findings and limits: Some TCR clones had been derived from tumors. These clones expanded in peripheral blood after radiotherapy plus ipilimumab.

The TCR comes from a human donor with non-small cell lung cancer who had a partial response to radiotherapy plus ipilimumab. Some clones in this sample may be carry-over from other donors' samples. The chain recombines TRBV10-2 with TRBJ1-1; D is perhaps TRBD1 (6 bases). The material sequenced was peripheral blood, taken from a patient treated with radiotherapy plus ipilimumab. CDR3 nucleotides: TGCGCCAGCAGGGGACAAACTAACACTGAAGCTTTCTTT. Protein sequence: CASRGQTNTEAFF.